The rows below give T cell receptor beta chains drawn from one sample of a study of Ad26.COV2.S vaccination and SARS-CoV-2 variants. Clones were read by immunoSEQ multiplex PCR, and TCRdb kept only the in-frame ones, dropping some. This sample has more than 250,000 clones, with about 90% found just once. The starting material was peripheral blood, obtained in a trial of Ad26.COV2.S vaccine versus placebo. The receptors originated from a person aged 18-60 years who received the Ad26.COV2.S COVID-19 vaccine or a placebo. Each CDR3 is given without its conserved first and last residue. The D gene is left open where the match is weak.

TRBV19 | NA | ASSITDYSGNTIY
TRBV5-1 | NA | ASSPADRDWNEQF
TRBV10-1 | TRBD2 | ATRSGTSGRSDTQY
TRBV4-1 | TRBD2 | ASSQDRPSGVGERETQY
TRBV28 | NA | ASSLRDSPYNEQF
TRBV30 | NA | AWSSNYEQY
TRBV11-3 | TRBD1 | ASSRGQGRKDTQY
TRBV7-8 | NA | ASSLDGIIDNEQY
TRBV7-2 | NA | ASSLEQGWGFTAGYT
TRBV30 | TRBD1 | AWSPGQSNEKLF
TRBV7-9 | NA | ASSLEEGFEAF
TRBV2 | NA | ASSTGLGNSPLH
TRBV30 | TRBD1 | AWTRTGKEYSNQPQH
TRBV6-5 | NA | ASKGGSSSEAF
TRBV9 | TRBD1 | ASSVAGDRTYEQY
TRBV18 | TRBD1 | ASSPYTGTANTEAF
TRBV6-5 | TRBD1 | ASSSADRRGKETQY
TRBV18 | NA | ASSPIGGLPPGNYGYT
TRBV4-1 | TRBD2 | ASSQDRTSAQETQY
TRBV7-2 | NA | ASSLGPTGLGKGYT
TRBV6-5 | TRBD1 | AGRDRLTGNTIY
TRBV18 | TRBD2 | ASSRLAGGYNEQF
TRBV12-3/TRBV12-4 | NA | ASSIQSTGELF
TRBV5-1 | TRBD2 | ASSLEGLAGVETQY
TRBV18 | NA | ASSPRDTGELF
TRBV7-6 | NA | ASSPTPAPYYEQY
TRBV5-1 | NA | ASSGGGRNQPQH
TRBV27 | NA | ASSRLGNNSPLH
TRBV5-1 | NA | ASSFAQALNTGELF
TRBV18 | TRBD1 | ASSPGRTGIYEQY
TRBV19 | NA | ASSIGGLQYEQY
TRBV27 | TRBD2 | ASSLLRPSGRAGEQY
TRBV5-1 | TRBD1 | ASSFGTGFEEQY
TRBV27 | TRBD2 | ASSSPSQAGGYEQY
TRBV3-1/TRBV3-2 | TRBD2 | ASSQVRTSSAQY
TRBV5-1 | TRBD1 | ASSHRPGQGFAGELF
TRBV6-5 | NA | ASSREISHYGYT
TRBV6-4 | NA | ASSDSGATNEKLF
TRBV4-3 | NA | ASSQESRVWNGYT
TRBV27 | NA | ASSQLRGGLGTDTQY
TRBV3-1/TRBV3-2 | NA | ASRRHGETQY
TRBV28 | NA | ASSGPSGGSEKLF
TRBV21-1 | NA | ATKGRETHNEQF
TRBV29-1 | NA | SALKDSTDTQY
TRBV5-4 | TRBD2 | ASSSPGLALGSYNEQF